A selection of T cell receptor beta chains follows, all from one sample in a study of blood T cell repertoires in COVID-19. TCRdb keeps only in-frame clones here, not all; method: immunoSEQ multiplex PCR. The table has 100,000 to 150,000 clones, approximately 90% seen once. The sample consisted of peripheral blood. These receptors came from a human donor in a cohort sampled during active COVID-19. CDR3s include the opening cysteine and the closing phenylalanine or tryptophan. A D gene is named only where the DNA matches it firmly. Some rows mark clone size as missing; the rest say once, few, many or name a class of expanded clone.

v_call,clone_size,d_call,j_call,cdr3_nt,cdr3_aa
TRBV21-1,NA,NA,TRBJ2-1,TGTGCCAGCAGCCGGGACAATGAGCAGTTCTTC,CASSRDNEQFF
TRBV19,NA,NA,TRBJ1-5,TGTGCCAGCACTCGACTAGGGCCGGGCAATCAGCCCCAGCATTTT,CASTRLGPGNQPQHF
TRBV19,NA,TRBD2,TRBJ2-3,TGTGCCAGTAGACCCGAGCGGGGGGCTACAGATACGCAGTATTTT,CASRPERGATDTQYF
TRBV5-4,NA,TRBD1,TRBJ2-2,TGTGCCAGCAGCCAAGGACAGGGGGTTACCGGGGAGCTGTTTTTT,CASSQGQGVTGELFF
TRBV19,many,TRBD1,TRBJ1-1,TGTGCCAGTAGCAGGGACAGCCCCACTGAAGCTTTCTTT,CASSRDSPTEAFF
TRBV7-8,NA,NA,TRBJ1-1,TGTGCCAGCAGTCTAGGACTCAAGAACACTGAAGCTTTCTTT,CASSLGLKNTEAFF
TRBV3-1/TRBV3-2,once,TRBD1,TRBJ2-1,TGTGCCAGCAGCTCTACAGGGGGGAGTTCCTACAATGAGCAGTTCTTC,CASSSTGGSSYNEQFF
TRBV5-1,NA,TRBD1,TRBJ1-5,TGCGCCAGCAGCCCAGGGGGCGAGTATCAGCCCCAGCATTTT,CASSPGGEYQPQHF
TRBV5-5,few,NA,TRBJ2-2,TGTGCCAGCAGCTTTCCCGGGGGCGGGGGCACCGGGGAGCTGTTTTTT,CASSFPGGGGTGELFF
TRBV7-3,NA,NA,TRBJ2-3,TGTGCCAGCAGCCCCTTAGTCTCAGGGCGAACAGGGAGTAAAGATACGCAGTATTTT,CASSPLVSGRTGSKDTQYF
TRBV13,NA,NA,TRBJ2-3,TGTGCCAGCAGCATTCTGGGGCAACACACAGATACGCAGTATTTT,CASSILGQHTDTQYF
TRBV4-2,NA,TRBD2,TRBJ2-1,TGTGCCAGCAGCCAGGGCGGGAGCTCCTACAATGAGCAGTTCTTC,CASSQGGSSYNEQFF
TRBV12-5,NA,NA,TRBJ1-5,TGTGCTAGTGGTGCCTCGACAGGTAGCAATCAGCCCCAGCATTTT,CASGASTGSNQPQHF
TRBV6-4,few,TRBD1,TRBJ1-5,TGTGCCAGCAGTGACCTCTTGGGACAGGGGAGGGGAGGTCAGCCCCAGCATTTT,CASSDLLGQGRGGQPQHF
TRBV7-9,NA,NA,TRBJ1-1,TGTGCCGGGATTTCCCAGGGGTTGAACACTGAAGCTTTCTTT,CAGISQGLNTEAFF
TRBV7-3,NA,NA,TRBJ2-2,TGTGCCAGCAGCCAGGGGTTCCGGCTCGACACCGGGGAGCTGTTTTTT,CASSQGFRLDTGELFF
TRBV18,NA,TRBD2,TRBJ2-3,TGTGCCAGCTCCCTCGTAGTCGCTAGCGGAGCCTCTAGCACAGATACGCAGTATTTT,CASSLVVASGASSTDTQYF
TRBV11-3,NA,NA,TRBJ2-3,TGTGCCAGCAGCTTAGTGGGGGGAGGCATCACAGATACGCAGTATTTT,CASSLVGGGITDTQYF
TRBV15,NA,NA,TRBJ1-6,TGTGCCACCAGCAGAGACCCTACTAATTCACCCCTCCACTTT,CATSRDPTNSPLHF
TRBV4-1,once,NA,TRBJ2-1,TGCGCCAGCAGCCAAGGGGGGCTCTCCTACAATGAGCAGTTCTTC,CASSQGGLSYNEQFF
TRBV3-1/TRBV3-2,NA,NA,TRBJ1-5,TGTGCCAGCAGCCAAGACACCTCCGGTGGTCAGCCCCAGCATTTT,CASSQDTSGGQPQHF
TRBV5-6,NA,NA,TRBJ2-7,TGTGCCAGCAGCCTGCGCAGGGTGGACGAGCAGTACTTC,CASSLRRVDEQYF
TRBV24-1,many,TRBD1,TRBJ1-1,TGTGCCACCAGTGACTCCAGGACAGGAGCGAGCACTGAAGCTTTCTTT,CATSDSRTGASTEAFF
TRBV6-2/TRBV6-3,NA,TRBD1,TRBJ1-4,TGTGCCAGCAGTGACAGGGCGGAAGAACTGTTTTTT,CASSDRAEELFF
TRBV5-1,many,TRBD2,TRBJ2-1,TGCGCCAGCAGCTTGGCCCCCTTGCCGGGACTAGGCGTCAATGAGCAGTTCTTC,CASSLAPLPGLGVNEQFF
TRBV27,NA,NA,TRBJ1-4,TGTGCCAGCGCGACGGGGTTTGCAACTAATGAAAAACTGTTTTTT,CASATGFATNEKLFF
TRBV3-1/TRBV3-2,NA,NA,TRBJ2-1,TGTGCCAGCAGCCAGGACTTTAGCTCCTACAATGAGCAGTTCTTC,CASSQDFSSYNEQFF
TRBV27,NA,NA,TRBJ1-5,TGTGCCAGCAGTTTATCGACGGGGAATCAGCCCCAGCATTTT,CASSLSTGNQPQHF
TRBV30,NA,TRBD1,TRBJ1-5,TGTGCCTGGAGTGAAATGACAGGGGTAGGCCCCCAGCATTTT,CAWSEMTGVGPQHF
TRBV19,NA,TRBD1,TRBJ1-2,TGTGCCAGTTCCCGGACAGGGACATATGGCTACACCTTC,CASSRTGTYGYTF
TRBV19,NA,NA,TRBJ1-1,TGTGCCAGTAGTAAACAGGGCGCGCACACTGAAGCTTTCTTT,CASSKQGAHTEAFF
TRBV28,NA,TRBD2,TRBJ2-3,TGTGCCTCCTCCGCACCAGCGGGAGGTAGAGATACGCAGTATTTT,CASSAPAGGRDTQYF
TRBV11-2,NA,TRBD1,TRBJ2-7,TGTGCCAGCAGCTTAGTCCGGACAGGGAGCTACGAGCAGTACTTC,CASSLVRTGSYEQYF
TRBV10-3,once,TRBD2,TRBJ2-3,TGTGCCATCAGTGGGGCGGGGGGTACTAGCACAGATACGCAGTATTTT,CAISGAGGTSTDTQYF
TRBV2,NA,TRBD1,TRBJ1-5,TGTGCCAGCAATGACAGGGGTCGCCAGCCCCAGCATTTT,CASNDRGRQPQHF
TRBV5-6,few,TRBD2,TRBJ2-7,TGTGCCAGTTTCTCGGGGGGAGAGCAGTACTTC,CASFSGGEQYF
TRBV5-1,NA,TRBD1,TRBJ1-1,TGCGCCAGCAGCGCATGGACAGGGGGGAACACTGAAGCTTTCTTT,CASSAWTGGNTEAFF
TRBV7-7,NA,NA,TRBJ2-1,TGTGCTAGCAGCTTAGCGCCCCTTTCAGGGGCCACCTACAATGAGCAGTTCTTC,CASSLAPLSGATYNEQFF
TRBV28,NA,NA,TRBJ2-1,TGTGCCAGCAGGGGAGCGGTAGGTGGTTATGAGCAGTTCTTC,CASRGAVGGYEQFF
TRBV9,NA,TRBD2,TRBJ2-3,TGTGCCAGCAGCGCACTAGCGGAAACCACAGATACGCAGTATTTT,CASSALAETTDTQYF
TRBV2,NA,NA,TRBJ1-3,TGTGCCAGCAGTGAACGGGAGATCGCATCAGGAAACACCATATATTTT,CASSEREIASGNTIYF
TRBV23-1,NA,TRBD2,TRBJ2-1,TGCGCCAGCAGTCACCATCGGCGGACTAGCGGGAACAATGAGCAGTTCTTC,CASSHHRRTSGNNEQFF
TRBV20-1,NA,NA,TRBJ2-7,TGCAGTGCTAGCCTGGACAACCAACAGTACTTC,CSASLDNQQYF
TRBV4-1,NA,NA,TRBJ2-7,TGCGCCAGCAGCCAAGGGACAGCGGACTACGAGCAGTACTTC,CASSQGTADYEQYF
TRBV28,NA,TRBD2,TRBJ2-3,TGTGCCGGCAGTTCGTACAGCGGGGGGGCCATTGGAATCCAGTATTTT,CAGSSYSGGAIGIQYF
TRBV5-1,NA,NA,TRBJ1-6,TGCGCCAGCAGCCCGGGACATGGTGATTCACCCCTCCACTTT,CASSPGHGDSPLHF
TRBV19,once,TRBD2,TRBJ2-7,TGTGCCAGTAGTATATCAGCGGGAGGGTTTGGAGGGGAGCAGTACTTC,CASSISAGGFGGEQYF
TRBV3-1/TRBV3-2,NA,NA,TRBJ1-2,TGTGCCAGCAGCCAAGTCCCCGCAGGGTTCAACTATGGCTACACCTTC,CASSQVPAGFNYGYTF
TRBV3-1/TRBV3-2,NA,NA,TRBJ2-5,TGTGCCAGCAGCCAAGCTATCCCGCGGGGCAAGCAAGAGACCCAGTACTTC,CASSQAIPRGKQETQYF
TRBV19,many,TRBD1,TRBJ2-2,TGTGCCAGCGGGACAGGGGTGCAAACCGGGGAGCTGTTTTTT,CASGTGVQTGELFF
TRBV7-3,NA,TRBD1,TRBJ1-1,TGTGCCAGCAGCCAGACAGGGGGGAGCACTGAAGCTTTCTTT,CASSQTGGSTEAFF
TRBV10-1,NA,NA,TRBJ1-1,TGCGCCAGCAGCGGCGGGGGTTTGGACACTGAAGCTTTCTTT,CASSGGGLDTEAFF
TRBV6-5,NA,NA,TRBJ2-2,TGTGCCAGCAGTCAGACAGGCCTCAACACCGGGGAGCTGTTTTTT,CASSQTGLNTGELFF